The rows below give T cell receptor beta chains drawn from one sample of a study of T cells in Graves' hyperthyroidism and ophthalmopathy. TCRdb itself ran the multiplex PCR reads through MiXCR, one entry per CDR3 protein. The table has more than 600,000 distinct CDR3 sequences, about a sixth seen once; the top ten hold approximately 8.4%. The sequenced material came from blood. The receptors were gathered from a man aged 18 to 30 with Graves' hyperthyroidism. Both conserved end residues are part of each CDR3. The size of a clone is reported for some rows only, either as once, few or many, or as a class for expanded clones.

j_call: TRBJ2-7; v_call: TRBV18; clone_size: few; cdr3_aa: CASSPLTRAGGYEQYF
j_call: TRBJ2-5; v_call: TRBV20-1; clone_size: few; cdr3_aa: CSARDGPERLLETQYF
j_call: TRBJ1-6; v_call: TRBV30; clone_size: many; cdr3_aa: CAWSRGQENSPLHF
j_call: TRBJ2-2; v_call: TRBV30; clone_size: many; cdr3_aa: CAWRRVTNTGELFF
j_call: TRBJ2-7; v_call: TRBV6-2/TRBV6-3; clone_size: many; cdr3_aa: CASSPGPLSYEQYF
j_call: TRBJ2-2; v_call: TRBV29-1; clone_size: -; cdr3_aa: CSVDPRTGELFF
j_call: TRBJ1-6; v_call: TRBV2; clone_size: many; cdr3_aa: CASSEARDRLFNSPLHF
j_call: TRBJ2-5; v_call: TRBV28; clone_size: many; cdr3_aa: CAEGPGGSEETQYF
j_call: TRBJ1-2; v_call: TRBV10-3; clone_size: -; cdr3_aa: CAISESGERENGYTF
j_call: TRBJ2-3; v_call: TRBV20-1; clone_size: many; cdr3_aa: CSARGNGADTQYF
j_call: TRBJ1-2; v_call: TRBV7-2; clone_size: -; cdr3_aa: CASSLDRQFYGYTF
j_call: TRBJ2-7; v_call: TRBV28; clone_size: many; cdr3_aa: CASSSQTSGSIYEQYF
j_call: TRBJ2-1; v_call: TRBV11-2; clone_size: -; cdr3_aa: CASSLGLIYEQFF
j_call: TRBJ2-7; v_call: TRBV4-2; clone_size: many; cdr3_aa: CASSQSGLAHYEQYF
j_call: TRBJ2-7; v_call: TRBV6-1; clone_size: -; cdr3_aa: CASSTPGQGIYEQYF
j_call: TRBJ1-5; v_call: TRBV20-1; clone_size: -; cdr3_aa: CSARDVPGNYQPQHF
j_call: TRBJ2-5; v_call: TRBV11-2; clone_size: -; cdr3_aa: CASSFLLAGGLRETQYF
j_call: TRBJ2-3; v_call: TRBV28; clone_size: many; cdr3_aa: CASSLVRSGTDTQYF
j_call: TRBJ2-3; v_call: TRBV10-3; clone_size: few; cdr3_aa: CAISEAPGSTDTQYF
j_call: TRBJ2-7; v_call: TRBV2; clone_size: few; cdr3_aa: CASRSGPEYEQYF
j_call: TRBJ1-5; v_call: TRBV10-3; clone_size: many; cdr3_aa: CAISESNAGSQPQHF
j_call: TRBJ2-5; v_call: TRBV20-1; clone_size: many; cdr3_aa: CSARAPSGKSETQYF
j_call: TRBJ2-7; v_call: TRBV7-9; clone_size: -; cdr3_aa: CASCPGLSYEQYF
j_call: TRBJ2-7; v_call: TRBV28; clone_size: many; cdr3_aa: CASSPFGTRLAGQYF
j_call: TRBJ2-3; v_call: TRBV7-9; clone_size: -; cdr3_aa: CASSFIYGFTDTQYF
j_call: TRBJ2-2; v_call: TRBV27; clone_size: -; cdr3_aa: CANSLVGATGELFF
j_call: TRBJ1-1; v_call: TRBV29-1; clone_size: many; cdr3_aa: CSVVEQGGAEAFF
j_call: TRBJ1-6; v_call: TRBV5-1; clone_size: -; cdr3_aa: CASSLAAGGWNSPLHF
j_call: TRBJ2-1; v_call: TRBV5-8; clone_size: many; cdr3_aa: CASSLGLAGEPGEQFF
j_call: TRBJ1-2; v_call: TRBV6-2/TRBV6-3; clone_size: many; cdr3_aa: CASSSARDSYGYTF
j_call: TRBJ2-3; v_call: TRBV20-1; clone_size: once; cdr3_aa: CSASRGRGVRGTQYF
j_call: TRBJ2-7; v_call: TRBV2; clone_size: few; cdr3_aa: CASLVLSRGSSYEQYF
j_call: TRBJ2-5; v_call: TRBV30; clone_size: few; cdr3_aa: CACFDGLSQYF
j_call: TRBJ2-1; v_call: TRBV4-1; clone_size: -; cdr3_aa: CASSHLLARKNNEQFF
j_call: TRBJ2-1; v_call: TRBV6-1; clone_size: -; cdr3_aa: CASSTGVAGGNEQFF
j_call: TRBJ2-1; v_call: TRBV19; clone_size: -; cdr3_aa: CASSIWLAGGGEQFF
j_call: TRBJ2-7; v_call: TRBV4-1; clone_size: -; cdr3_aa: CASSGLGLAGRGSYEQYF
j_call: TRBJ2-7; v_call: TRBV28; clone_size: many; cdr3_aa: CASSYPGFSYEQYF
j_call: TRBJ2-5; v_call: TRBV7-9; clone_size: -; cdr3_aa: CASSPGGALVETQYF
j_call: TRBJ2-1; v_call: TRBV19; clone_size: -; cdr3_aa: CASSLAGVHNEQFF
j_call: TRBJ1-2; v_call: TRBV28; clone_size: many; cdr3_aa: CASSLPYQTTRGYTF
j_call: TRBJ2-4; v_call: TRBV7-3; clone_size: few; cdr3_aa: CASSPGAGANIQYF
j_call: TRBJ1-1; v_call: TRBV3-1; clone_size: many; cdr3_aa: CASSQGRGPRDTEAFF
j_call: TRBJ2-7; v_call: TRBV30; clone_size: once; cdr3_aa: CACRPDLGSEQYF
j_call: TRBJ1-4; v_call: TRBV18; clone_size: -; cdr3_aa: CASCMGQGDEKLFF
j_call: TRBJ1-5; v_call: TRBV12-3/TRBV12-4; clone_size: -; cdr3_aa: CASSWGGAGNQPQHF
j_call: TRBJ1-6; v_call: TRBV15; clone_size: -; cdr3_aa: CATSRDLAHSPLHF
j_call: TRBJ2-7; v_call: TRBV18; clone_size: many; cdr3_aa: CASSGYGTRRYEQYF
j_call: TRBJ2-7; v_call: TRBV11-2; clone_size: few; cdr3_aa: CASRRDLQGVEQYF
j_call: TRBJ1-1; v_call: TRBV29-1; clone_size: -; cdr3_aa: CSVEDPVLGTEAFF
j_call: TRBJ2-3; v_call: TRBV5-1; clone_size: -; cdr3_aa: CASSFERPMADTQYF
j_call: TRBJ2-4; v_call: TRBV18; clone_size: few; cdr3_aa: CASSSRLGGLENIQYF
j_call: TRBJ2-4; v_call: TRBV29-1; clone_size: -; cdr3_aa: CSAVALLANIQYF
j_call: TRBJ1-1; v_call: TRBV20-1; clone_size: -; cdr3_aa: CSAIPDSYTEAFF
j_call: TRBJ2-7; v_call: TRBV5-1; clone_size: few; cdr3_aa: CASSLFPQGQGSYEQYF
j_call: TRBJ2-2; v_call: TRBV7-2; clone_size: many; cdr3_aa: CASSLGPAGAGELFF